This T cell receptor (beta chain) was sequenced for a study of T cell responses to AZD1222 COVID-19 vaccine (dated by TCRdb to the early 2020s). For context, the study as a whole: Because spike-specific TCR depth and breadth did not differ between the two schedules, AZD1222 recipients who got a second dose at roughly 4 weeks were pooled with those who got a second dose at roughly 12 weeks. TCR sequencing was performed for roughly 250 trial participants, of whom about 200 were given two doses of AZD1222 and around 25 were given two doses of MenACWY control vaccine. Trial participants were enrolled by age into 18-55, 56-69 and 70-plus year subgroups, with roughly 150, 30 and 60 TCR-sequenced participants respectively. The investigation overall reported the following: The 56-69-year group was small, and its depth increase did not reach significance, likely because of low power. After two AZD1222 doses, spike-specific TCR breadth and depth were significantly higher than at day 0 and than in MenACWY recipients. Because no day 14 peak-response samples were available, repertoires were characterized only after the peak T cell response. The vaccine-associated CD4 TCRs covered the entire spike protein, and the dominant responses fell in regions 160-218 and 743-854. Participants were mostly white British and included more females than males, and it was suggested by the authors that clonal diversity may have been underestimated. Epitopes outside the regions mutated in the B.1.351 and B.1.1.7 variants were reportedly recognized by nearly half of the unique spike-specific TCRs. Conclusions about previously exposed vaccinees are limited, since just five to seven AZD1222 recipients were seropositive for SARS-CoV-2 at baseline.

This sample's time point label indicates: baseline before first vaccination. Vaccinee samples were obtained from the UK trials COV001 and COV002, which included a single-blind randomized controlled phase 2/3 trial of AZD1222 (ChAdOx1 nCoV-19) in healthy adults. For TCRbeta chain sequencing, PBMC samples from trial participants were taken at day 0 and at day 28 after the second dose. On this clone: Its recognized antigen is unknown. No per-base quality is available; no much larger clone lies one base away.

The germline V gene supplies CDR1 ENHRY and CDR2 SYGVKD. The CDR3, cysteine through phenylalanine, is 19 amino acids long. The only DNA kept is the CDR3, 57 bases in frame from the first base. V lost 7 bases and J lost 0 bases, and the count of bases not matched to a germline gene is 16. The CDR3 regions of human TCRbeta chains were subjected to immunosequencing. Processing in the source paper ran as follows. TCRs in the repertoires were compared against a reference library of SARS-CoV-2-specific TCRs that had been generated with the MIRA antigen-specificity platform. Breadth was defined as the fraction of unique TCRs that were SARS-CoV-2-associated, and depth was defined as the fraction of total T cells that were SARS-CoV-2-associated. Using the MIRA data, each spike-specific TCR was assigned both to the spike region to which the TCR was reactive and to a CD4 or CD8 class. Log10-transformed breadth and depth values were compared by one-way ANOVA with Sidak's multiple comparisons tests. In its TCRdb copy, this immuneACCESS table keeps in-frame sequences only and misses some clones. Where compared with another copy, unresolved V genes explain less than half of these, and the others have no known cause. Clonal size and the V and J genes are those of that table, whereas D and trimming came from the DNA. This sample gives around 130,000 clones in total; 85% to 90% of them show up just once. In total, the top ten clones hold around 12% of the sample.

The rearranged segments are TRBV10-3 and TRBJ1-2; 11 bases in the junction line up with TRBD1. The source was peripheral blood, collected on day 0 of AZD1222 vaccination. This TCR derives from an adult in good health. The nucleotide sequence is TGTGCCATCACCGGCCGAGGGACAGGGGGATTGTTGACTAACTATGGCTACACCTTC. This encodes CAITGRGTGGLLTNYGYTF.